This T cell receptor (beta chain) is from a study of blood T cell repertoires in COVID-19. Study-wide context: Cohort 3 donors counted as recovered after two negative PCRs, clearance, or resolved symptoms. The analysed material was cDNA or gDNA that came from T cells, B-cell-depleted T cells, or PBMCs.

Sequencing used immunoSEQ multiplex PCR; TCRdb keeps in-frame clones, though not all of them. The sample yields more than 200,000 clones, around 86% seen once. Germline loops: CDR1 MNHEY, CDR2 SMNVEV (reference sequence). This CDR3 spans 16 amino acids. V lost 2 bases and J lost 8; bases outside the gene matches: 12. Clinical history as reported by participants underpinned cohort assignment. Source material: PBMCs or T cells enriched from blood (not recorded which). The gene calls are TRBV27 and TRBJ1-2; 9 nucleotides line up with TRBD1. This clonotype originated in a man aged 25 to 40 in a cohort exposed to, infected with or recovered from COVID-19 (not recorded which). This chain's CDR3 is CASSLERGQGLGGYTF. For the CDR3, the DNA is TGTGCCAGCAGTTTAGAACGGGGACAGGGTTTAGGAGGCTACACCTTC.